The next 6 T cell receptor beta chains were all read from a single sample in a study of shared clonotypes between healthy human individuals. The repertoire was sequenced with immunoSEQ multiplex PCR; TCRdb's copy has only in-frame clones and lacks some. The data hold more than 850,000 clones, with more than 75% observed a single time. Sample: memory CD4+ T cells from PBMCs. Described subset: CD45RA-negative fraction. These receptor sequences come from a man younger than 35 in good health. Some clones in this sample may be carry-over from other donors' samples.

This chain joins TRBV5-1 and TRBJ2-7; D is perhaps TRBD2 (5 bases). The ends were cut back, 1 base at V and 6 bases at J, with 14 bases in the middle. CDR1 SGHRS and CDR2 YFSETQ come from the germline V gene. The CDR3 runs to 14 residues. The CDR3 region is CASSLYGGQTEQYF. The CDR3 coding sequence is TGCGCCAGCAGCTTGTATGGCGGGCAGACCGAGCAGTACTTC.

The genes are TRBV10-3 and TRBJ1-3; no firm D call. The CDR3 is made up of 16 amino acids. Germline V lookup: CDR1 ENHRY, CDR2 SYGVKD. The V end was cut by 0 bases, the J end by 4 bases, with 13 bases between. The CDR3, as DNA: TGTGCCATCAGTGAGTCGGCTGGAGGCTCGGGAAACACCATATATTTT. Residues: CAISESAGGSGNTIYF.

This clone turned up a few times. At the DNA level, this CDR3 is encoded by other sequences in the same sample as well. The rearrangement links TRBV9 to TRBJ2-1, with D unresolved. The ends were cut back, 3 bases at V and 0 bases at J, with 10 bases in the middle. Germline V lookup: CDR1 SGDLS, CDR2 YYNGEE. The CDR3 extends over 15 amino acids. The CDR3 coding sequence is TGTGCCAGCAGCGGCCTAGGGTCCTCCTACAATGAGCAGTTCTTC. This gives the protein CASSGLGSSYNEQFF. Complete variable domain (other parts from reference TRBV9 and TRBJ2-1): DSGVTQTPKHLITATGQRVTLRCSPRSGDLSVYWYQQSLDQGLQFLIQYYNGEERAKGNILERFSAQQFPDLHSELNLSSLELGDSALYFCASSGLGSSYNEQFFGPGTRLTVL.

The rearrangement joins TRBV5-1 to TRBJ2-4; 7 bases match TRBD2. The junction had 14 bases not matched to a gene; V was cut back by 3 bases and J by 11 bases. Germline V gene lookup returns CDR1 SGHRS and CDR2 YFSETQ. This CDR3 has 15 amino acids. CDR3: CASSYQAGPTSFQYF. CDR3 in DNA: TGCGCCAGCAGCTACCAAGCGGGGCCGACTTCCTTTCAGTACTTC.

The J gene is TRBJ1-3, the V gene TRBV25-1; maybe TRBD1 (5 bases). Germline loops: CDR1 MGHDK, CDR2 SYGVNS. Trimming removed 1 base at V and 7 bases at J, with 14 bases between. This CDR3 region has 15 residues. The CDR3 DNA sequence: TGTGCCAGCAGTGAATTGGGGGATTCGGTCAACACCATATATTTT. Translating it yields CASSELGDSVNTIYF. The complete variable domain, with remaining parts taken from reference TRBV25-1 and TRBJ1-3, reads EADIYQTPRYLVIGTGKKITLECSQTMGHDKMYWYQQDPGMELHLIHYSYGVNSTEKGDLSSESTVSRIRTEHFPLTLESARPSHTSQYLCASSELGDSVNTIYFGEGSWLTVV.

The CDR3 DNA follows: TGCAGCGTGGCGGCGACTAGCGGACCTGGTCACGAGCAGTACTTC. Translating it yields CSVAATSGPGHEQYF. The V and J genes are TRBV29-1 and TRBJ2-5; 9 bases agree with TRBD2. The end of the DNA fits TRBJ2-7 better, so the J call may be wrong. Per germline, CDR1 SQVTM and CDR2 ANQGSEA. The CDR3 sequence is 15 residues long.